This TCR beta chain appears in the sequencing data of a study of B cell selection in AIRE deficiency. The regulatory T cell sort gate was CD4+CD25hiCD127low/negative. From germline, CDR1 is SGHAT and CDR2 FQDESV (reference sequence). The CDR3 covers 13 residues. Trimming removed 3 bases from V and 8 bases from J, with 11 bases in between. Assay: immunoSEQ multiplex PCR; the TCRdb copy retains only in-frame clones and omits some. Here the sample spans over 15,000 clones, about 93% being singletons. This rearrangement joins TRBV11-1 to TRBJ2-1; no firm D call. Input material: CD4+CD25+ Tregs sorted from PBMCs. This TCR was recovered from a human donor in good health. The CDR3 protein is CASSFRPWDEQFF. The CDR3 nucleotides are TGTGCCAGCAGCTTTCGGCCCTGGGATGAGCAGTTCTTC.